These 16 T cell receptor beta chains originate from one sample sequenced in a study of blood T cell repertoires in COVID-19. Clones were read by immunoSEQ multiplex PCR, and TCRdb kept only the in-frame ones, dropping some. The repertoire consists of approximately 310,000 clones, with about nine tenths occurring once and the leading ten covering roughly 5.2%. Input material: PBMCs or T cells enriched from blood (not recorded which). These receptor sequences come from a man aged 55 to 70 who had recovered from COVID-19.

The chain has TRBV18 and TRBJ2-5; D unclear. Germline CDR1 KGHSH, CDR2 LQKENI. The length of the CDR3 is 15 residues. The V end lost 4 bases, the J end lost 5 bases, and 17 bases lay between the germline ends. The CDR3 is CASSQFLGQRETQYF. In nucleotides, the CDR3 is TGTGCCAGCTCACAATTTTTGGGCCAAAGGGAGACCCAGTACTTC.

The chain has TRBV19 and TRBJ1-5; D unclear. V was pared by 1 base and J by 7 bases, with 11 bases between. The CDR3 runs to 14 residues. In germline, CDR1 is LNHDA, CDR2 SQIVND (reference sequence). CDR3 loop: CASSIVTAGQPQHF. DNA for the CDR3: TGTGCCAGTAGTATAGTCACAGCGGGACAGCCCCAGCATTTT.

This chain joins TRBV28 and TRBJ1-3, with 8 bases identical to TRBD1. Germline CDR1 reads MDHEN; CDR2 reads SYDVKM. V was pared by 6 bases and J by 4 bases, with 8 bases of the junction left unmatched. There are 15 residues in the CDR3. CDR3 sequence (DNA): TGTGCCAGCAGCCCCGACAGGGGATCCGGAAACACCATATATTTT. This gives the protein CASSPDRGSGNTIYF.

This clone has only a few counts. The CDR3: CASSPLGAAYEQYF. DNA of the CDR3: TGTGCCAGCAGCCCGCTAGGAGCCGCCTACGAGCAGTACTTC. The chain is built from TRBV14 and TRBJ2-7, with unresolved D. This CDR3 contains 14 residues. V lost 4 bases, J lost 2 bases, and 12 bases lay in between. Germline V gives CDR1 SGHDN, CDR2 FVKESK.

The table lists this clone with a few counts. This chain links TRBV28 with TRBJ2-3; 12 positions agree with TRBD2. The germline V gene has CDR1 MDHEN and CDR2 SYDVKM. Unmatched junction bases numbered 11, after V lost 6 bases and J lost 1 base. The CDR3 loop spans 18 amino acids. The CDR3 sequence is CASRLLAGGRHGTDTQYF. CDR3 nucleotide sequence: TGTGCCAGCAGGCTACTAGCGGGAGGTCGCCACGGCACAGATACGCAGTATTTT.

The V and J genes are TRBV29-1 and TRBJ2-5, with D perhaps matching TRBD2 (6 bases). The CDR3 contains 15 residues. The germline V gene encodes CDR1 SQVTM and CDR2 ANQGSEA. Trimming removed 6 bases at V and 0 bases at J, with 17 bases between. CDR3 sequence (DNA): TGCAGCGTCTCTCCGGGACTTACGTACCAAGAGACCCAGTACTTC. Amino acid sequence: CSVSPGLTYQETQYF.

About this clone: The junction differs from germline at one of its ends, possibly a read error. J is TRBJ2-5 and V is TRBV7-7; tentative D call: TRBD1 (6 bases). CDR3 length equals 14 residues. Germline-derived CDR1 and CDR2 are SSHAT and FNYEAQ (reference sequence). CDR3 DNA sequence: TGTGCTAGCAGCTTCCAGGGGCGTCCAGAGACCCAGTACTTC. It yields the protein CASSFQGRPETQYF.

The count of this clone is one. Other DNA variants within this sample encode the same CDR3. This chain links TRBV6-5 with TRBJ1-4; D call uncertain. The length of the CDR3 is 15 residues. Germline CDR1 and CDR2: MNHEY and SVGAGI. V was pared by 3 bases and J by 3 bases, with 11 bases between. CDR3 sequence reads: CASSYRGLSNEKLFF. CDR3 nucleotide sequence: TGTGCCAGCAGTTATAGAGGGTTATCTAATGAAAAACTGTTTTTT.

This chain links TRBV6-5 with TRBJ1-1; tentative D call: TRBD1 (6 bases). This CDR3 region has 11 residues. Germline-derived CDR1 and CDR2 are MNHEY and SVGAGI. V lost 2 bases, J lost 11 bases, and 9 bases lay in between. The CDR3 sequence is CASSYQGRAFF. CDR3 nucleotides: TGTGCCAGCAGTTACCAGGGGCGGGCTTTCTTT.

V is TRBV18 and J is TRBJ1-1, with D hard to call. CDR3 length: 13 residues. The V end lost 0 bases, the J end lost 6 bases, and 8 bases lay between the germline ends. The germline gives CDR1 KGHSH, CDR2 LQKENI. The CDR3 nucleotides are TGTGCCAGCTCACCACCGCCGGGTTCTGAAGCTTTCTTT. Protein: CASSPPPGSEAFF.

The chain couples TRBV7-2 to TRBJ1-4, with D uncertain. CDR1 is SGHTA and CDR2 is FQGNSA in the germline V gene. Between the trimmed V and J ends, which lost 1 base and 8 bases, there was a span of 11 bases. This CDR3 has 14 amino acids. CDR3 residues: CASSLVNSREKLFF. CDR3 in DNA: TGTGCCAGCAGCTTAGTGAACAGCCGGGAAAAACTGTTTTTT. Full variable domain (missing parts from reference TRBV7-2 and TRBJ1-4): GAGVSQSPSNKVTEKGKDVELRCDPISGHTALYWYRQSLGQGLEFLIYFQGNSAPDKSGLPSDRFSAERTGGSVSTLTIQRTQQEDSAVYLCASSLVNSREKLFFGSGTQLSVL.

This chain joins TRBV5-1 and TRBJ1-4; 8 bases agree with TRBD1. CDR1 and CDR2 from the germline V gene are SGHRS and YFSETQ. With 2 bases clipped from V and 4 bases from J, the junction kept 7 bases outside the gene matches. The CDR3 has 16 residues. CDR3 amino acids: CASSLPTGAGNEKLFF. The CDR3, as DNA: TGCGCCAGCAGCTTACCGACAGGGGCGGGTAATGAAAAACTGTTTTTT.

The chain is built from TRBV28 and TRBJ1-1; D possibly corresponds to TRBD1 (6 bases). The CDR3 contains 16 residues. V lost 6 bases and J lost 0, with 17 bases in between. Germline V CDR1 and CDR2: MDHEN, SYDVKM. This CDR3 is CASRTGGAEMNTEAFF. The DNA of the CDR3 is TGTGCCAGCAGAACGGGGGGGGCAGAAATGAACACTGAAGCTTTCTTT.

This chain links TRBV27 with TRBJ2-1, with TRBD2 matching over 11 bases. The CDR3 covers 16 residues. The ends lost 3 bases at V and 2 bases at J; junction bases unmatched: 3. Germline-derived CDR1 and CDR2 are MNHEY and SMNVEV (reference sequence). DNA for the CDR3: TGTGCCAGCAGTTTTAGCGGGAGGGCCCCCTACAATGAGCAGTTCTTC. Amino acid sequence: CASSFSGRAPYNEQFF.

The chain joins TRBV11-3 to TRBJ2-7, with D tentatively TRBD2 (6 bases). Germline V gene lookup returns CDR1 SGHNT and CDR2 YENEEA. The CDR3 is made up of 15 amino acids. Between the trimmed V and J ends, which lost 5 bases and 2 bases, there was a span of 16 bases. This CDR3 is CASSLRPGSPYEQYF. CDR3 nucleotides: TGTGCCAGCAGCCTGCGCCCCGGGAGCCCCTACGAGCAGTACTTC.

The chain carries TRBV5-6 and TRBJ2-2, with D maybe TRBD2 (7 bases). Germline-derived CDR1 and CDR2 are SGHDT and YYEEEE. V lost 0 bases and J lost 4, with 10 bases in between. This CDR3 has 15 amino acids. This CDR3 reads CASSLVRGATGELFF. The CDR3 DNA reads TGTGCCAGCAGCTTGGTTCGGGGGGCCACCGGGGAGCTGTTTTTT.